These T cell receptor beta chains were read from a single sample in a study of shared clonotypes between healthy human individuals. Clones were sequenced by immunoSEQ multiplex PCR, and TCRdb holds only the in-frame ones, with some missing. The sample holds 2,500,000 or so clones, around 90% seen once. The specimen sequenced was naive CD4+ T cells sorted from blood. The receptors originated from a man aged 18 to 35 in good health. Each CDR3 is given with its conserved first and last residue. The D gene is left open where the match is weak. Clone size, where shown, is once, few, many, or a class for clones that have expanded.

len: 15
d_gene: NA
j_gene: TRBJ1-1
abundance: once
v_gene: TRBV5-1
CDR3aa: CASRWEGGKNTEAFF
CDR3nt: TGCGCCAGCAGGTGGGAAGGGGGAAAAAACACTGAAGCTTTCTTT

len: 15
d_gene: NA
j_gene: TRBJ2-3
abundance: NA
v_gene: TRBV28
CDR3aa: CASSAGTLGADTQYF
CDR3nt: TGTGCCAGCAGTGCCGGGACCCTAGGGGCAGATACGCAGTATTTT

len: 17
d_gene: TRBD2
j_gene: TRBJ2-5
abundance: NA
v_gene: TRBV28
CDR3aa: CASSLYLAGVNQETQYF
CDR3nt: TGTGCCAGCAGTTTATATTTAGCGGGGGTCAACCAAGAGACCCAGTACTTC

len: 13
d_gene: NA
j_gene: TRBJ2-1
abundance: NA
v_gene: TRBV5-4
CDR3aa: CASSLGQRDEQFF
CDR3nt: TGTGCCAGCAGCTTGGGTCAGCGGGATGAGCAGTTCTTC

len: 15
d_gene: NA
j_gene: TRBJ1-2
abundance: NA
v_gene: TRBV5-4
CDR3aa: CASSSGATLSYGYTF
CDR3nt: TGTGCCAGCAGCTCAGGGGCGACCCTGAGCTATGGCTACACCTTC

len: 14
d_gene: TRBD1
j_gene: TRBJ1-1
abundance: NA
v_gene: TRBV7-2
CDR3aa: CASSPGQGGTEAFF
CDR3nt: TGTGCCAGCAGCCCCGGACAGGGTGGCACTGAAGCTTTCTTT

len: 15
d_gene: NA
j_gene: TRBJ2-2
abundance: once
v_gene: TRBV19
CDR3aa: CATSGAQGFVGELFF
CDR3nt: TGTGCCACCAGTGGTGCCCAGGGATTCGTCGGGGAGCTGTTTTTT

len: 18
d_gene: TRBD1
j_gene: TRBJ1-2
abundance: NA
v_gene: TRBV5-1
CDR3aa: CASSPVSLGQAVGYGYTF
CDR3nt: TGCGCCAGCAGCCCGGTGTCTCTAGGACAGGCAGTAGGCTATGGCTACACCTTC

len: 14
d_gene: NA
j_gene: TRBJ2-7
abundance: NA
v_gene: TRBV4-1
CDR3aa: CASSHQGKGYEQYF
CDR3nt: TGCGCCAGCAGCCACCAGGGGAAGGGCTACGAGCAGTACTTC

len: 14
d_gene: TRBD1
j_gene: TRBJ1-5
abundance: few
v_gene: TRBV6-1
CDR3aa: CASSRTGNNQPQHF
CDR3nt: TGTGCCAGCAGCAGGACAGGCAACAATCAGCCCCAGCATTTT

len: 16
d_gene: NA
j_gene: TRBJ2-3
abundance: NA
v_gene: TRBV9
CDR3aa: CASSLRGTLSTDTQYF
CDR3nt: TGTGCCAGCAGCCTCCGGGGGACGTTGAGCACAGATACGCAGTATTTT

len: 14
d_gene: NA
j_gene: TRBJ2-7
abundance: NA
v_gene: TRBV6-6
CDR3aa: CASSPVHLSYEQYF
CDR3nt: TGTGCCAGCAGCCCGGTTCACCTCTCCTACGAGCAGTACTTC

len: 13
d_gene: NA
j_gene: TRBJ1-1
abundance: NA
v_gene: TRBV28
CDR3aa: CASRQIENTEAFF
CDR3nt: TGTGCCAGCCGACAGATAGAGAACACTGAAGCTTTCTTT

len: 14
d_gene: TRBD1
j_gene: TRBJ2-5
abundance: NA
v_gene: TRBV5-6
CDR3aa: CASSFRTGKETQYF
CDR3nt: TGTGCCAGCAGCTTCCGGACAGGCAAAGAGACCCAGTACTTC

len: 17
d_gene: TRBD2
j_gene: TRBJ2-3
abundance: once
v_gene: TRBV4-3
CDR3aa: CASSQETSGYITDTQYF
CDR3nt: TGCGCCAGCAGCCAAGAGACTAGCGGATATATCACAGATACGCAGTATTTT

len: 13
d_gene: TRBD1
j_gene: TRBJ1-4
abundance: NA
v_gene: TRBV29-1
CDR3aa: CSVEDRVNEKLFF
CDR3nt: TGCAGCGTAGAAGACAGGGTTAATGAAAAACTGTTTTTT

len: 13
d_gene: NA
j_gene: TRBJ2-7
abundance: NA
v_gene: TRBV4-1
CDR3aa: CASSQKDSREQYF
CDR3nt: TGCGCCAGCAGCCAGAAGGACAGCAGGGAGCAGTACTTC

len: 14
d_gene: NA
j_gene: TRBJ2-7
abundance: NA
v_gene: TRBV5-6
CDR3aa: CASSQLGATYEQYF
CDR3nt: TGTGCCAGCAGCCAACTCGGGGCAACCTACGAGCAGTACTTC

len: 19
d_gene: NA
j_gene: TRBJ1-2
abundance: once
v_gene: TRBV21-1
CDR3aa: CASSKGEGGQGAQSYGYTF
CDR3nt: TGTGCCAGCAGCAAAGGGGAAGGGGGACAGGGGGCTCAGAGCTATGGCTACACCTTC

len: 14
d_gene: NA
j_gene: TRBJ2-5
abundance: once
v_gene: TRBV7-9
CDR3aa: CASSLVRGSETQYF
CDR3nt: TGTGCCAGCAGCTTGGTCCGGGGGTCAGAGACCCAGTACTTC

len: 16
d_gene: NA
j_gene: TRBJ2-1
abundance: NA
v_gene: TRBV19
CDR3aa: CASSPSSQNLYNEQFF
CDR3nt: TGTGCCAGTAGTCCGTCGTCACAGAACCTCTACAATGAGCAGTTCTTC

len: 14
d_gene: TRBD1
j_gene: TRBJ1-6
abundance: few
v_gene: TRBV5-1
CDR3aa: CASSTGQGGSPLHF
CDR3nt: TGCGCCAGCAGCACCGGACAGGGGGGTTCACCCCTCCACTTT

len: 14
d_gene: NA
j_gene: TRBJ2-7
abundance: NA
v_gene: TRBV7-2
CDR3aa: CASSLGVGRAEQYF
CDR3nt: TGTGCCAGCAGCTTAGGTGTCGGCAGAGCCGAGCAGTACTTC

len: 13
d_gene: NA
j_gene: TRBJ2-5
abundance: once
v_gene: TRBV10-1
CDR3aa: CASTILSQETQYF
CDR3nt: TGCGCCAGCACGATACTAAGCCAAGAGACCCAGTACTTC

len: 15
d_gene: TRBD1
j_gene: TRBJ1-1
abundance: NA
v_gene: TRBV7-9
CDR3aa: CASSVTVTGDTEAFF
CDR3nt: TGTGCCAGCAGCGTAACCGTTACAGGGGACACTGAAGCTTTCTTT

len: 11
d_gene: NA
j_gene: TRBJ1-1
abundance: few
v_gene: TRBV20-1
CDR3aa: CSPLRNTEAFF
CDR3nt: TGCAGTCCCCTTCGGAACACTGAAGCTTTCTTT

len: 14
d_gene: NA
j_gene: TRBJ2-3
abundance: NA
v_gene: TRBV5-5
CDR3aa: CASSWDGRTDTQYF
CDR3nt: TGTGCCAGCAGCTGGGACGGTCGCACAGATACGCAGTATTTT